Listed below are T cell receptor beta chains from one sample, sequenced in a study of blood T cell repertoires in COVID-19. The repertoire was sequenced with immunoSEQ multiplex PCR; TCRdb's copy has only in-frame clones and lacks some. The table includes 35,000 to 45,000 clones, about 88% detected once. The sequenced material came from peripheral blood. The source is a human donor in a cohort sampled during active COVID-19. The CDR3 runs from the conserved cysteine through the conserved F or W. The order of the fields is V gene, clone size, J gene, D gene, CDR3 DNA, CDR3 protein. A D gene is named only where the DNA matches it firmly. Expanded clones get a size class; other rows say once, few or many, or leave the size out.

TRBV3-1/TRBV3-2,few,TRBJ2-3,-,TGTGCCAGCAGCCAAAAACGGGGAAGCTACACAGATACGCAGTATTTT,CASSQKRGSYTDTQYF
TRBV25-1,-,TRBJ1-2,TRBD1,TGTGCCAGCAGCCCCGGGACAGGGGGCTCCGTAGTCTATGGCTACACCTTC,CASSPGTGGSVVYGYTF
TRBV10-3,-,TRBJ1-2,TRBD1,TGTGCCATCAGTGGTTCGGGACAGGCCTATGGCTACACCTTC,CAISGSGQAYGYTF
TRBV6-6,-,TRBJ1-2,TRBD1,TGTGCCAGCAGTCCGGGACAGCCTTTACTCGATGGCTACACCTTC,CASSPGQPLLDGYTF
TRBV5-1,-,TRBJ2-7,-,TGCGCCAGCGCCTTAGCATCAGCCTACGAGCAGTACTTC,CASALASAYEQYF
TRBV9,-,TRBJ1-5,-,TGTGCCAGCAGCGTAGACAATTATCAGCCCCAGCATTTT,CASSVDNYQPQHF
TRBV7-2,-,TRBJ2-2,-,TGTGCCAGCAGATTCAGCACAGCGGGTCTGTTTTTT,CASRFSTAGLFF
TRBV27,-,TRBJ2-1,TRBD2,TGTGCCAGTTCCCCGGGGGGGGCTTACAATGAGCAGTTCTTC,CASSPGGAYNEQFF
TRBV6-4,-,TRBJ1-2,-,TGTGCCAGCAGTGATCCAGGGGTTGGGGTTGATGGCTACACCTTC,CASSDPGVGVDGYTF
TRBV5-4,few,TRBJ2-5,TRBD1,TGTGCCAGCAGCTCCCCCACAGGGGTGGGAGAGACCCAGTACTTC,CASSSPTGVGETQYF
TRBV10-3,-,TRBJ1-2,TRBD1,TGTGCCACCTTCCGGGACAGGGGGCTTGGCTACACCTTC,CATFRDRGLGYTF
TRBV5-4,-,TRBJ2-5,-,TGTGCCAGCAGCTCGGCAGGGGGCGGGGGGGTCCAAGAGACCCAGTACTTC,CASSSAGGGGVQETQYF
TRBV5-4,-,TRBJ2-6,TRBD1,TGTGCCAGCAGGGACGGACAGGGGAGCTCTGGGGCCAACGTCCTGACTTTC,CASRDGQGSSGANVLTF
TRBV3-1/TRBV3-2,-,TRBJ1-5,-,TGTGCCAGCAGCCAAGACCTTTGGGGCGAAGGCAATCAGCCCCAGCATTTT,CASSQDLWGEGNQPQHF
TRBV12-3/TRBV12-4,-,TRBJ1-5,-,TGTGCCAGCAGTTTAGGGGCAAATCAGCCCCAGCATTTT,CASSLGANQPQHF
TRBV7-3,-,TRBJ2-3,TRBD2,TGTGCCAGCAGCGCAAAGCGGGGGGAGACAGATACGCAGTATTTT,CASSAKRGETDTQYF
TRBV12-3/TRBV12-4,-,TRBJ1-5,-,TGTGCCAGCAGTTTAACGGAGGGGCCCCAGCATTTT,CASSLTEGPQHF
TRBV5-4,-,TRBJ1-6,-,TGTGCCAGCAGCTTGGACCAGGGGAATTCACCCCTCCACTTT,CASSLDQGNSPLHF
TRBV19,-,TRBJ2-7,TRBD1,TGTGCCAGTAGGGGACAGGGGGAGTACGAGCAGTACTTC,CASRGQGEYEQYF
TRBV7-9,-,TRBJ2-7,TRBD1,TGTGCCAGCAGCTCCCAGACAGGGAAAGGGTTCGAGCAGTACTTC,CASSSQTGKGFEQYF
TRBV6-5,-,TRBJ1-1,TRBD1,TGTGCCAGCTACAGGGACAGGTCTAACACTGAAGCTTTCTTT,CASYRDRSNTEAFF
TRBV19,-,TRBJ1-1,-,TGTGCCAGTAGTATCGGACAAGTGGGTAACACTGAAGCTTTCTTT,CASSIGQVGNTEAFF
TRBV7-2,-,TRBJ2-1,-,TGTGCCAGCAGCTTTATGGCACCCAATGAGCAGTTCTTC,CASSFMAPNEQFF
TRBV9,-,TRBJ1-2,TRBD1,TGTGCCAGCAGCCTAAAGACAGGGGGCTACTATGGCTACACCTTC,CASSLKTGGYYGYTF
TRBV29-1,-,TRBJ2-7,-,TGCAGCGTTGAGGTTAAGGGGGACTCCTACGAGCAGTACTTC,CSVEVKGDSYEQYF
TRBV7-9,-,TRBJ1-2,TRBD1,TGTGCCAGCAGCTTAGCGGGACAGGGAGCGGAGGGCTACACCTTC,CASSLAGQGAEGYTF
TRBV5-1,-,TRBJ1-3,-,TGCGCCAGCAGCTTGGGTGGGAGATTCTCTGGAAACACCATATATTTT,CASSLGGRFSGNTIYF
TRBV12-3/TRBV12-4,-,TRBJ2-7,TRBD1,TGTGCCAGCTGCCCGGACAGGGGGCTCGAGCAGTACTTC,CASCPDRGLEQYF
TRBV2,-,TRBJ2-2,-,TGTGCCAGCAGTGAATCGCGGGGCGACACCGGGGAGCTGTTTTTT,CASSESRGDTGELFF
TRBV2,-,TRBJ1-2,-,TGTGCCAGACGGACCACTAGAAACTATGGCTACACCTTC,CARRTTRNYGYTF
TRBV19,once,TRBJ1-4,TRBD1,TGTGCCAGTACCAATATTTACCCGAGGACAGGGTGGGGTGAAAAACTGTTTTTT,CASTNIYPRTGWGEKLFF
TRBV11-2,-,TRBJ1-6,TRBD1,TGTGCCAGCAGCTTAGATCGGACAGGGGGCTTATCACCCCTCCACTTT,CASSLDRTGGLSPLHF
TRBV24-1,once,TRBJ1-1,-,TGTGCCACCAGTGATTTCCGGGGGACTGAAGCTTTCTTT,CATSDFRGTEAFF
TRBV5-1,-,TRBJ2-5,-,TGCGCCAGCAGCTTAACTAGACAAGAGACCCAGTACTTC,CASSLTRQETQYF
TRBV5-1,-,TRBJ1-5,TRBD1,TGCGCCAGCAGCCTGACAGGGAATCAGCCCCAGCATTTT,CASSLTGNQPQHF
TRBV12-3/TRBV12-4,-,TRBJ1-2,TRBD1,TGTGCCAGCAGTTCCACAGGGGGCTATGGCTACACCTTC,CASSSTGGYGYTF
TRBV11-2,-,TRBJ1-1,-,TGTGCCAGCAGCTTAACGGACACGAACACTGAAGCTTTCTTT,CASSLTDTNTEAFF
TRBV5-4,-,TRBJ2-1,-,TGTGCCAGCAGCTTGGAGGCCAGGTCGAGCTACAATGAGCAGTTCTTC,CASSLEARSSYNEQFF
TRBV2,-,TRBJ2-3,-,TGTGCCAGCAGTGACTTCCCTACGGACTGGAGTGCTACGCAGTATTTT,CASSDFPTDWSATQYF
TRBV30,-,TRBJ1-3,-,TGTGCCTGGGGCCCCCCAGGCGACTCTGGAAACACCATATATTTT,CAWGPPGDSGNTIYF
TRBV7-8,-,TRBJ2-4,TRBD2,TGTGCCAGCACTCTAGCGGGGTTAGCCAAAAACATTCAGTACTTC,CASTLAGLAKNIQYF